These 9 T cell receptor beta chains were all obtained from the same sample, sequenced in a study of control samples from healthy donors and cancer patients. Sequencing was performed with immunoSEQ multiplex PCR; in TCRdb, only in-frame clones are kept and a portion is missing. The sample shows roughly 80,000 clones, approximately 90% of them seen only once. Sequencing used blood. The receptor set was obtained from a woman in her forties or fifties in good health.

This clone has just a few counts. This chain uses TRBV12-3 or TRBV12-4 with TRBJ1-6; tentatively, D is TRBD1 (5 bases). Trimming left V 8 bases short and J 6 bases short, with 11 bases between. The CDR3 consists of 13 residues. The CDR3, as DNA: TGTGCCAGCCGCCATGGGGGTAATTCACCCCTCCACTTT. This sequence encodes CASRHGGNSPLHF.

This chain uses TRBV19 with TRBJ1-2; a weak D match, TRBD1 (6 bases). The germline V gene encodes CDR1 LNHDA and CDR2 SQIVND (reference sequence). This CDR3 has 14 amino acids. V was shortened by 7 bases and J by 4 bases, with 16 bases between the two germline ends. The CDR3 reads CASTPHRASYGYTF. In DNA form, the CDR3 reads TGTGCCAGTACCCCCCACAGGGCCTCCTATGGCTACACCTTC.

A word on this clone: Other DNA sequences in this sample translate to the same CDR3. The CDR3 bases are TGTGCCAGCAGCTTGGACGGGCCCTCCTACAATGAGCAGTTCTTC. Translating gives CASSLDGPSYNEQFF. The chain is built from TRBV11-3 and TRBJ2-1; D unresolved. Germline CDR1 reads SGHNT; CDR2 reads YENEEA. Trimming shortened V by 3 bases and J by 0 bases, and 9 bases separated the two germline ends. CDR3 size: 15 residues.

The rearrangement links TRBV9 to TRBJ2-7; D call uncertain. Trimming took off 4 bases at V and 6 bases at J, with 17 bases between the two ends. CDR1 and CDR2 from the germline V gene are SGDLS and YYNGEE. This CDR3 is built from 14 residues. The CDR3 loop is CASSPTSSPFEQYF. The DNA of the CDR3 is TGTGCCAGCAGCCCAACGTCGAGTCCGTTCGAGCAGTACTTC.

V usage is TRBV5-6 and J usage is TRBJ1-5, with D unresolved. Trimming took 4 bases from V and 8 from J, leaving 13 bases between them. CDR1 and CDR2 (germline): SGHDT, YYEEEE. This CDR3 comprises 13 residues. CDR3: CASSTREWEPQHF. The CDR3 DNA is TGTGCCAGCAGCACTAGGGAATGGGAGCCCCAGCATTTT. Filled out from reference TRBV5-6 and TRBJ1-5, the complete variable domain reads DAGVTQSPTHLIKTRGQQVTLRCSPKSGHDTVSWYQQALGQGPQFIFQYYEEEERQRGNFPDRFSGHQFPNYSSELNVNALLLGDSALYLCASSTREWEPQHFGDGTRLSIL.

This sequence joins TRBV6-4 and TRBJ1-5, with D maybe TRBD1 (5 bases). There are 16 residues in the CDR3. Trimming removed 7 bases at V and 3 bases at J, with 19 bases between. Germline CDR1 reads MRHNA; CDR2 reads SNTAGT. The CDR3 reads CASTTEGRGDNQPQHF. DNA of the CDR3: TGTGCCAGCACGACGGAAGGAAGGGGCGACAATCAGCCCCAGCATTTT.

The chain recombines TRBV2 with TRBJ1-2; D is possibly TRBD1 (5 bases). V dropped 4 bases and J dropped 4 bases, with 10 bases sitting between them. CDR3 length: 13 amino acids. Germline values: CDR1 SNHLY, CDR2 FYNNEI. Here the CDR3 DNA reads TGTGCCAGCAGTGCGCAGGGCAGCTATGGCTACACCTTC. Its protein product is CASSAQGSYGYTF.

In its sample, this clone was seen once. The chain employs TRBV19 and TRBJ1-6; 9 bases agree with TRBD1. V trimming: 8 bases; J trimming: 8 bases; junction bases outside the gene matches: 10. This CDR3 comprises 15 residues. The germline V gene has CDR1 LNHDA and CDR2 SQIVND (reference sequence). CDR3 sequence (DNA): TGTGCCAGTCACTCCCTGGGGACAGGGTATTCACCCCTCCACTTT. Its protein product is CASHSLGTGYSPLHF. Variable domain in full (rest from reference TRBV19 and TRBJ1-6): DGGITQSPKYLFRKEGQNVTLSCEQNLNHDAMYWYRQDPGQGLRLIYYSQIVNDFQKGDIAEGYSVSREKKESFPLTVTSAQKNPTAFYLCASHSLGTGYSPLHFGNGTRLTVT.

The V gene is TRBV5-1, the J gene TRBJ2-5; D assignment may be TRBD1 or TRBD2 (5 bases each). The V gene's germline CDR1 is SGHRS and CDR2 YFSETQ. V dropped 1 base and J dropped 5 bases, with 18 bases sitting between them. The CDR3 runs to 16 residues. CDR3 region: CASSLSRPDWGETQYF. DNA for the CDR3: TGCGCCAGCAGCTTGTCCAGGCCGGATTGGGGGGAGACCCAGTACTTC.